The rows below give T cell receptor beta chains drawn from one sample of a study of early T cells in non-severe SARS-CoV-2 infection. TCRdb ran MiXCR on the 5' RACE reads and lists one entry per CDR3 protein. The table records about 50,000 distinct CDR3 sequences, over 7% of them present only once. Sequencing used whole blood. The receptors shown here come from an adult who was a healthcare worker with PCR-confirmed SARS-CoV-2 infection or an uninfected control (not recorded which). The CDR3 runs from the conserved cysteine through the conserved F or W. D genes are given only for firm matches. Clone size appears in some rows only: once, few, many, or a class for an expanded clone.

>TRBD2|TRBJ2-3|TRBV6-2/TRBV6-3|many
CASSYELAGGTTHTDTQYF
TGTGCCAGCAGTTACGAACTAGCGGGGGGCACTACCCACACAGATACGCAGTATTTT
>TRBD2|TRBJ2-7|TRBV5-1|NA
CASSVSGGAYEQYF
TGCGCCAGCAGCGTTAGCGGGGGAGCCTACGAGCAGTACTTC
>NA|TRBJ2-5|TRBV11-2|NA
CASSSQTRQETQYF
TGTGCCAGCAGCTCCCAGACCCGACAAGAGACCCAGTACTTC
>NA|TRBJ2-7|TRBV29-1|many
CSVYTAFSYEQYF
TGCAGCGTCTATACCGCGTTCTCCTACGAGCAGTACTTC
>TRBD2|TRBJ2-5|TRBV7-2|few
CASSVGAGETQYF
TGTGCCAGCAGCGTGGGAGCGGGGGAGACCCAGTACTTC
>NA|TRBJ1-6|TRBV6-1|few
CASSGSYNSPLHF
TGTGCCAGCTCCGGCTCCTATAATTCACCCCTCCACTTT
>NA|TRBJ1-1|TRBV5-1|NA
CASSLMGARNTEAFF
TGCGCCAGCAGCTTGATGGGGGCCCGGAACACTGAAGCTTTCTTT
>NA|TRBJ2-7|TRBV12-3/TRBV12-4|NA
CASSLGYDINSYEQYF
TGTGCCAGCAGCTTGGGATATGACATAAACTCCTACGAGCAGTACTTC
>NA|TRBJ2-6|TRBV2|NA
CASSEWPPGTSGANVLTF
TGTGCCAGCAGTGAATGGCCACCGGGTACGTCTGGGGCCAACGTCCTGACTTTC
>NA|TRBJ2-7|TRBV19|NA
CASSPRDGSMEQYF
TGTGCCAGTAGCCCCCGGGACGGCAGTATGGAGCAGTACTTC
>NA|TRBJ1-3|TRBV5-1|few
CASSLESAGNTIYF
TGCGCCAGCAGCTTGGAGTCAGCTGGAAACACCATATATTTT
>NA|TRBJ2-3|TRBV11-2|many
CASSLAASPPTDTQYF
TGTGCCAGCAGCTTAGCCGCCAGTCCCCCCACAGATACGCAGTATTTT
>TRBD1|TRBJ1-6|TRBV15|few
CATSRLYRDRYSPLHF
TGTGCCACCAGCAGGCTATACCGGGACAGGTATTCACCCCTCCACTTT
>TRBD2|TRBJ2-7|TRBV7-2|few
CASSLLAGELYEQYF
TGTGCCAGCAGCCTATTAGCGGGAGAGCTCTACGAGCAGTACTTC
>NA|TRBJ2-3|TRBV11-2|many
CASSLSRQATDTQYF
TGTGCCAGCAGCTTATCGCGGCAGGCAACAGATACGCAGTATTTT
>TRBD2|TRBJ2-3|TRBV28|many
CASSPVGGRATDTQYF
TGTGCCAGCTCCCCGGTCGGCGGGAGGGCAACAGATACGCAGTATTTT
>NA|TRBJ2-7|TRBV28|few
CASSHHRGTTSYEQYF
TGTGCCAGCAGCCATCATCGTGGGACAACCTCCTACGAGCAGTACTTC
>NA|TRBJ1-2|TRBV10-2|many
CASSESTGLSGYTF
TGCGCCAGCAGTGAGTCGACCGGGCTCTCTGGCTACACCTTC
>NA|TRBJ2-2|TRBV15|many
CATSRGYDTGELFF
TGTGCCACCAGCAGAGGGTATGACACCGGGGAGCTGTTTTTT
>TRBD1|TRBJ2-7|TRBV7-2|few
CASSRSRQGNEQYF
TGTGCCAGCAGCCGCTCACGACAGGGCAACGAGCAGTACTTC
>NA|TRBJ2-3|TRBV5-1|few
CATLRAGVDTQYF
TGCGCCACATTGCGCGCGGGTGTGGATACGCAGTATTTT
>NA|TRBJ1-2|TRBV5-6|few
CASSPRTAQGYGYTF
TGTGCCAGCAGCCCACGGACAGCCCAGGGCTATGGCTACACCTTC
>TRBD1|TRBJ2-2|TRBV7-6|few
CASSVTGTGELFF
TGTGCCAGCAGCGTGACAGGGACCGGGGAGCTGTTTTTT
>NA|TRBJ1-5|TRBV11-2|many
CASSLQARQPQHF
TGTGCCAGCAGCTTACAGGCCCGACAGCCCCAGCATTTT
>NA|TRBJ2-3|TRBV4-1|once
CASSQERPADTQYF
TGCGCCAGCAGCCAAGAACGACCCGCAGATACGCAGTATTTT
>NA|TRBJ2-7|TRBV4-1|NA
CASRGGMGEQYF
TGCGCCAGCAGGGGCGGGATGGGCGAGCAGTACTTC
>NA|TRBJ1-2|TRBV10-2|many
CASSESMYYGYTF
TGCGCCAGCAGTGAGTCGATGTACTATGGCTACACCTTC